The rows below give T cell receptor beta chains drawn from one sample of a study of T cells in localized non-small cell lung cancer. Profiling relied on immunoSEQ multiplex PCR, and the TCRdb table lists in-frame clones only, not all of them. The table has approximately 880 clones, 28% seen once. This sample comprised normal lung tissue next to the tumor, obtained before any cancer treatment. The source is a man aged 40 to 70 with stage II lung adenocarcinoma. The CDR3 runs from the conserved cysteine through the conserved F or W. The D gene is left open where the match is weak. Not all rows give a size; the values are once, few, many and, for expanded clones, a class.

d_gene	v_gene	abundance	j_gene	CDR3aa	CDR3nt
NA	TRBV11-3	few	TRBJ2-1	CASSLRGAGANNEQFF	TGTGCCAGCAGCTTAAGGGGGGCGGGAGCTAACAATGAGCAGTTCTTC
NA	TRBV29-1	NA	TRBJ2-3	CSAAKGRIPDTQYF	TGCAGCGCCGCTAAAGGGCGTATCCCAGATACGCAGTATTTT
TRBD2	TRBV19	NA	TRBJ2-3	CASSTGLAGGVGDTQYF	TGTGCCAGTAGTACTGGACTAGCGGGAGGGGTAGGAGATACGCAGTATTTT
NA	TRBV9	NA	TRBJ2-1	CASSAGGQYNEQFF	TGTGCCAGCAGCGCGGGGGGACAGTACAATGAGCAGTTCTTC
NA	TRBV19	NA	TRBJ2-3	CASSGGLVGTDTQYF	TGTGCCAGTAGTGGTGGGCTAGTTGGCACAGATACGCAGTATTTT
NA	TRBV11-3	large	TRBJ2-2	CASSSEFGLAGQRNTGELFF	TGTGCCAGCAGCTCCGAATTCGGACTCGCGGGACAGAGGAACACCGGGGAGCTGTTTTTT
NA	TRBV19	NA	TRBJ1-1	CASSSPTGRLNTEAFF	TGTGCCAGTAGTTCCCCTACAGGGCGTTTAAACACTGAAGCTTTCTTT
TRBD1	TRBV19	NA	TRBJ1-2	CASSTRTGENYGYTF	TGTGCCAGTAGTACGCGGACAGGGGAGAACTATGGCTACACCTTC
TRBD1	TRBV19	once	TRBJ1-1	CASTPSGQGIRSSEAFF	TGTGCCAGTACCCCATCGGGACAGGGGATTAGGTCCAGTGAAGCTTTCTTT
TRBD1	TRBV19	NA	TRBJ2-5	CASSFRLGQGEETQYF	TGTGCCAGTAGTTTCCGCCTGGGACAGGGAGAAGAGACCCAGTACTTC
NA	TRBV14	NA	TRBJ2-3	CASSQARVAGSGTDTQYF	TGTGCCAGCAGCCAAGCCCGAGTCGCAGGGTCGGGCACAGATACGCAGTATTTT
NA	TRBV6-8	NA	TRBJ2-1	CASSYPHRSLGTASPFEQFF	TGTGCCAGCAGTTACCCCCACCGTTCTCTCGGGACCGCGTCACCCTTCGAGCAGTTCTTC
TRBD1	TRBV11-3	NA	TRBJ2-7	CASSSWTGPSSYEQYF	TGTGCCAGCAGCAGCTGGACAGGGCCGAGCTCCTACGAGCAGTACTTC
TRBD1	TRBV19	few	TRBJ2-7	CASSIGQGWDEQYF	TGTGCCAGTAGTATAGGACAGGGGTGGGACGAGCAGTACTTC
NA	TRBV11-3	NA	TRBJ2-1	CASSPTGGITNNEQFF	TGTGCCAGCAGCCCAACTGGGGGGATCACCAACAATGAGCAGTTCTTC
TRBD1	TRBV25-1	NA	TRBJ1-2	CASWGQGINGYTF	TGTGCCAGCTGGGGACAGGGGATCAATGGCTACACCTTC
TRBD2	TRBV11-3	few	TRBJ2-3	CASSPRTSGTPTDTQYF	TGTGCCAGCAGCCCCAGGACTAGCGGGACCCCCACAGATACGCAGTATTTT
TRBD1	TRBV11-3	large	TRBJ2-5	CASGMTGGVRETQYF	TGTGCCAGCGGAATGACAGGGGGGGTTCGGGAGACCCAGTACTTC
TRBD2	TRBV9	NA	TRBJ2-3	CASSPSGSTDTQYF	TGTGCCAGCAGTCCTAGCGGCAGCACAGATACGCAGTATTTT
TRBD1	TRBV5-1	once	TRBJ1-3	CASREIRQGAKSTPSGNTIYF	TGCGCCAGCAGGGAGATCCGACAGGGGGCGAAGTCAACTCCCTCTGGAAACACCATATATTTT
TRBD1	TRBV11-3	few	TRBJ2-1	CASSVQGAASYNEQFF	TGTGCCAGCAGCGTACAGGGGGCGGCTTCCTACAATGAGCAGTTCTTC
TRBD2	TRBV5-1	NA	TRBJ2-7	CASSLMGTSGRGLGAEQYF	TGCGCCAGCAGCTTGATGGGTACTAGCGGGAGAGGTCTGGGAGCCGAGCAGTACTTC
NA	TRBV30	NA	TRBJ1-1	CACRWGGVMNTEAFF	TGTGCCTGCCGTTGGGGAGGGGTGATGAACACTGAAGCTTTCTTT
TRBD1	TRBV6-8	NA	TRBJ2-1	CASSTWTGDEQFF	TGTGCCAGCAGTACCTGGACAGGGGATGAGCAGTTCTTC
NA	TRBV6-8	few	TRBJ2-5	CASSSFPVSVQETQYF	TGTGCCAGCAGCTCTTTTCCCGTCTCCGTCCAAGAGACCCAGTACTTC
TRBD1	TRBV11-3	NA	TRBJ2-5	CASSGGQGKGETQYF	TGTGCCAGCAGCGGGGGACAGGGGAAAGGAGAGACCCAGTACTTC
NA	TRBV11-3	medium-sized	TRBJ1-1	CASSGGGFGTEAFF	TGTGCCAGCAGCGGGGGAGGGTTTGGCACTGAAGCTTTCTTT
TRBD1	TRBV5-1	NA	TRBJ2-7	CASSLRGQGSYEQYF	TGCGCCAGCAGCTTGCGGGGACAGGGTTCCTACGAGCAGTACTTC
NA	TRBV6-8	NA	TRBJ1-1	CASRRGKVTEAFF	TGTGCCAGCAGGAGAGGGAAAGTCACTGAAGCTTTCTTT
NA	TRBV9	NA	TRBJ1-4	CASSENGEEKLFF	TGTGCCAGTAGTGAGAATGGGGAGGAAAAACTGTTTTTT
NA	TRBV9	NA	TRBJ2-1	CASSPQGGNEQFF	TGTGCCAGCAGCCCCCAGGGTGGGAATGAGCAGTTCTTC
TRBD1	TRBV5-1	NA	TRBJ2-3	CASTPGQGTDTQYF	TGCGCCAGCACCCCGGGACAGGGCACAGATACGCAGTATTTT
TRBD2	TRBV11-3	NA	TRBJ2-5	CASSLEGGRAWETQYF	TGTGCCAGCAGCTTAGAAGGCGGGAGGGCTTGGGAGACCCAGTACTTC
NA	TRBV19	once	TRBJ2-7	CASSPRTIRRSEQYF	TGTGCCAGTAGTCCGCGGACTATTCGTCGTTCCGAGCAGTACTTC
TRBD2	TRBV9	NA	TRBJ2-1	CASSVAGTSGSSYNEQFF	TGTGCCAGCAGCGTAGCTGGGACTAGCGGGAGCTCCTACAATGAGCAGTTCTTC
NA	TRBV10-2	NA	TRBJ1-1	CASSEISWDAEAFF	TGCGCCAGCAGTGAGATCTCATGGGACGCTGAAGCTTTCTTT
NA	TRBV9	NA	TRBJ1-1	CASSAGEGVVDTEAFF	TGTGCCAGCAGCGCTGGTGAAGGGGTTGTTGACACTGAAGCTTTCTTT
TRBD1	TRBV11-3	few	TRBJ2-3	CASSPGGQGDTDTQYF	TGTGCCAGCAGTCCTGGGGGACAGGGGGACACAGATACGCAGTATTTT
NA	TRBV10-2	few	TRBJ2-7	CASSGGVGEQYF	TGCGCCAGCAGTGGGGGGGTTGGCGAGCAGTACTTC